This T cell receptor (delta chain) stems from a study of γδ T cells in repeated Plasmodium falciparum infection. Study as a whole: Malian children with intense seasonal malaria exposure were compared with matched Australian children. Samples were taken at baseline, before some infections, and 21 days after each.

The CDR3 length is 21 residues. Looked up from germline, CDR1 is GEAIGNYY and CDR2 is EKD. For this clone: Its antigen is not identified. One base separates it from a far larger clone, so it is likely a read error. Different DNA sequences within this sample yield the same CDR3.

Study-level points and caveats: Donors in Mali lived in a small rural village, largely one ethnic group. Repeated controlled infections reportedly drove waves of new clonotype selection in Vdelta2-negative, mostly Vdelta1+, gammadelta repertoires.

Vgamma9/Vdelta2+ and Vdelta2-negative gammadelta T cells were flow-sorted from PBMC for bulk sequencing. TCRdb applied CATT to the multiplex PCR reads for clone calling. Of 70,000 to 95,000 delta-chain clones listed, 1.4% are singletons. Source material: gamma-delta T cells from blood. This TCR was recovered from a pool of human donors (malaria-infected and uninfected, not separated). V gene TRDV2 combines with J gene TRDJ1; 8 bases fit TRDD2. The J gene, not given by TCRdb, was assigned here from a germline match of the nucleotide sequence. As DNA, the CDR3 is TGTGCCTGCGACACCGCGCGGACTTCCTACCATAGGTACTACTACACCGATAAACTCATCTTT. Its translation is CACDTARTSYHRYYYTDKLIF.